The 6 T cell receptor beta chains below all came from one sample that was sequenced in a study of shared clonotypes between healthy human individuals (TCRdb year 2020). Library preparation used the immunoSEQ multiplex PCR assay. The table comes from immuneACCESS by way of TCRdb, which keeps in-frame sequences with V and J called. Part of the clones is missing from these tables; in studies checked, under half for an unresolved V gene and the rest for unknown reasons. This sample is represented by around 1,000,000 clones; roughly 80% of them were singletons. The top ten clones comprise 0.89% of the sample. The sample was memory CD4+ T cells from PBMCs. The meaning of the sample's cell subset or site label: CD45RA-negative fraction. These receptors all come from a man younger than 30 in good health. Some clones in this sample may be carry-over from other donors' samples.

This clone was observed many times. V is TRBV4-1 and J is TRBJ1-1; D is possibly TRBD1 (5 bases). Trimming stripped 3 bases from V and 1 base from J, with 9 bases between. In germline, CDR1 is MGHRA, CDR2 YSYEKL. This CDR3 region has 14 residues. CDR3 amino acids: CASSHAGGNTEAFF. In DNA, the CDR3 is TGCGCCAGCAGCCATGCCGGGGGGAACACTGAAGCTTTCTTT.

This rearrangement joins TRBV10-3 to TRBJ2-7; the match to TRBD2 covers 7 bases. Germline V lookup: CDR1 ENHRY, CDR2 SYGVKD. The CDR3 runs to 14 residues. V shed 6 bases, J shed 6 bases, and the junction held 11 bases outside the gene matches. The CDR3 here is CAISRVTSEGEQYF. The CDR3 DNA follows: TGTGCCATCAGCCGAGTTACTAGCGAAGGCGAGCAGTACTTC.

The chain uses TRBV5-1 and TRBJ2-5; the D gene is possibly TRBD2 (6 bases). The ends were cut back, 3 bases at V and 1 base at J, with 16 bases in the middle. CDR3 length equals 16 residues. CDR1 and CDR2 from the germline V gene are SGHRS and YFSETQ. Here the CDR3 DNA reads TGCGCCAGCAGCTCGAGAACCGGGACTCCCCAAGAGACCCAGTACTTC. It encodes CASSSRTGTPQETQYF.

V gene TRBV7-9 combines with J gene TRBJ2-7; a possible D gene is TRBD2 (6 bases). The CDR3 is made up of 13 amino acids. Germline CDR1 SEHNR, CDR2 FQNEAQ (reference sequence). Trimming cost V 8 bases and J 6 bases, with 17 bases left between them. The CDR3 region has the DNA TGTGCCAGCCTTGGGGCAGGCGGGGCCGAGCAGTACTTC. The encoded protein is CASLGAGGAEQYF.

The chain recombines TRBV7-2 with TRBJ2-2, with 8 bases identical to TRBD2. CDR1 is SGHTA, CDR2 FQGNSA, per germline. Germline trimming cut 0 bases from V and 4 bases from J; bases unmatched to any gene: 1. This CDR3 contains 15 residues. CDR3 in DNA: TGTGCCAGCAGCTTAGCGGCGGGAGGCACCGGGGAGCTGTTTTTT. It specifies CASSLAAGGTGELFF.

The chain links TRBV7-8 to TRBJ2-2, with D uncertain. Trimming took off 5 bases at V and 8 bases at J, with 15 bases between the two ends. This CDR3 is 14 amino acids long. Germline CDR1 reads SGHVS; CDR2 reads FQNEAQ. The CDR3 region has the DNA TGTGCCAGCAGCCTCGATGGACCCAGTGGGGAGCTGTTTTTT. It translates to CASSLDGPSGELFF.